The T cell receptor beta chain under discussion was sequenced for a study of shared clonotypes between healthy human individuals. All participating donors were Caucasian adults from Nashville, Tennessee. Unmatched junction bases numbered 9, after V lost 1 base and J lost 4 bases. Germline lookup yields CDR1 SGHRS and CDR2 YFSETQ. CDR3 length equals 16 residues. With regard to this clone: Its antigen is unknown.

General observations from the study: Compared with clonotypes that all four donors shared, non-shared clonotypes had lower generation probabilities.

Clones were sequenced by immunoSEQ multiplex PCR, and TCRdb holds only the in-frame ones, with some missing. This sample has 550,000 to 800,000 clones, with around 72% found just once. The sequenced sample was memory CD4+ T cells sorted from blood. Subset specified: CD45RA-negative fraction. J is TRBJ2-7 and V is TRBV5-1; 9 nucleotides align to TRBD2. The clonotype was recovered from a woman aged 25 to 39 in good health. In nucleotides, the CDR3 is TGCGCCAGCAGCTTGTCAATAGGTGCGGGAGGGTACGAGCAGTACTTC. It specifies CASSLSIGAGGYEQYF. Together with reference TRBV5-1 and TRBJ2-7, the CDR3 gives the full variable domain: KAGVTQTPRYLIKTRGQQVTLSCSPISGHRSVSWYQQTPGQGLQFLFEYFSETQRNKGNFPGRFSGRQFSNSRSEMNVSTLELGDSALYLCASSLSIGAGGYEQYFGPGTRLTVT.